This T cell receptor beta chain derives from a study of CD8 T cells in ankylosing spondylitis. Broader study findings: It appeared that ankylosing spondylitis blood was characterized by a TCR beta motif of several highly homologous variants. Reportedly, matched ankylosing spondylitis synovial fluid was significantly enriched for disease-linked clones. Disease-linked clones bore a CD8+ phenotype and were relatively rare in peripheral blood.

TCRdb independently ran MiXCR on the 5' RACE reads; one entry per CDR3 protein. Here the sample spans about 510,000 distinct CDR3 sequences, approximately 5% being singletons. Trimming took 5 bases from V and 0 from J; bases not matched to a gene: 19. CDR3 length equals 21 residues. Germline CDR1 MDHEN, CDR2 SYDVKM. In its sample, this clonotype was seen many times. What it recognizes is unknown. This TCR derives from a male donor with ankylosing spondylitis. The sample consisted of blood, either unsorted or a sorted T cell fraction (not recorded which). The chain links TRBV28 to TRBJ2-2, with 9 positions matching TRBD1. The CDR3 DNA sequence: TGTGCCAGCAGTGTCCCCCGGGACAGGGCATTTCTCTCCACGAACACCGGGGAGCTGTTTTTT. Translation gives CASSVPRDRAFLSTNTGELFF.